This paragraph covers one T cell receptor beta chain sequence. Its antigen has not been determined. No much larger clone exists at a distance of one base, and base qualities are not known. This entry comes from a study of blood T cell repertoires in COVID-19 (dated by TCRdb to the early 2020s). At the level of the whole study: Samples from collaborators originated in the United States, Italy and Spain and spanned both the acute and convalescent phases of COVID-19. The samples were drawn from two sources: the first 160 participants of the ongoing ImmuneRACE study, and 1,254 subjects contributed by 6 global collaborators. The material from the prospective study consisted of cDNA or gDNA derived from T cells, B-cell-depleted T cells, or PBMCs. Where available, HLA class I and class II types were taken from metadata supplied by the sample provider and were not determined by assay-based typing. Subjects who had been exposed to COVID-19, were actively infected with it, or had recovered from it provided the deeply sampled blood TCRbeta repertoires that made up the dataset. Sample metadata almost always included a de-identified subject ID, COVID-19 status, age in years and sex. The repertoires were released in a freely available public database meant as a resource for research on the immune response to SARS-CoV-2.

The immunoSEQ Assay, a bias-controlled multiplex PCR, was used to amplify TCRbeta CDR3 regions from genomic DNA. The original pipeline was this. The number of nucleated cells in each sample was estimated by amplification of reference gene primers within the assay. Sequence reads were collapsed and filtered to measure the absolute abundance of every unique TCRbeta CDR3 rearrangement. For each sample, productive Simpson clonality was calculated as the square root of Simpson's diversity index across productive rearrangements. This immuneACCESS table, as held by TCRdb, lists in-frame sequences with V and J called but not all clones. Of the missing ones, under half trace to an unresolved V gene in checked studies; the others have no known cause. V and J calls and clone size are as listed in that table; D and trimming were resolved from the DNA. In this sample the table shows approximately 100,000 clones, 80% to 90% of which occur a single time. Of the sample, under 3.5% falls within the top ten clones.

CDR1 and CDR2 are drawn from the germline V gene: SGHVS, FNYEAQ. From the cysteine through the phenylalanine, the CDR3 covers 13 amino acids. Only the CDR3 DNA stays, 39 bases, in frame from base 1. Between the V and J ends, shortened by 1 base and 3 bases respectively, the junction contains 5 bases. The research as a whole found: The amount of clinical and demographic metadata varied by source and participant and was provided uncurated.

Participants in the prospective study were enrolled through a virtual design, were aged about 18 to 100 years, and lived in about 25 United States geographic areas. To assign participants to cohorts, the prospective study relied on clinical history that participants themselves reported in a screening survey and a study questionnaire. For ImmuneRACE Cohort 3, a participant was defined as recovered based on two consecutive negative NP/OP PCR tests, clearance by a healthcare professional, or resolution of symptoms. In the prospective study, whole blood, serum and a nasopharyngeal or oropharyngeal swab were collected from each participant by mobile phlebotomists. Additional blood draws and questionnaires over an approximately two-month period could optionally be provided by prospective study participants. Prospective study blood samples were shipped either frozen or at room temperature before DNA extraction.

The material sequenced was PBMCs or T cells enriched from blood (not recorded which). Rearrangement joined TRBV7-6 to TRBJ2-3, with the D gene call left open. The receptor's source is a woman between 50 and 59 years old who had recovered from COVID-19. Here is the DNA: TGTGCCAGCAGCTTAGGTCAAACAGATACGCAGTATTTT. Translated, it reads CASSLGQTDTQYF.